This TCR beta chain emerged from a study of T cells in localized non-small cell lung cancer. Measured with immunoSEQ multiplex PCR; TCRdb has only the in-frame clones, and not every one. This repertoire shows tens of thousands of clones, about 83% found once; its top ten account for 15% to 20%. Germline V lookup: CDR1 ENHRY, CDR2 SYGVKD. Trimming stripped 5 bases from V and 6 bases from J, with 16 bases between. The length of the CDR3 is 15 residues. Sequenced material: peripheral blood, taken before any cancer treatment. The receptor comes from a female donor older than 55 with stage II squamous cell lung carcinoma. The chain couples TRBV10-3 to TRBJ2-2; D is perhaps TRBD1 (5 bases). Written as DNA, the CDR3 is TGTGCCATCAGTCCGGAAGGGGCGCTATCCGGGGAGCTGTTTTTT. It specifies CAISPEGALSGELFF.